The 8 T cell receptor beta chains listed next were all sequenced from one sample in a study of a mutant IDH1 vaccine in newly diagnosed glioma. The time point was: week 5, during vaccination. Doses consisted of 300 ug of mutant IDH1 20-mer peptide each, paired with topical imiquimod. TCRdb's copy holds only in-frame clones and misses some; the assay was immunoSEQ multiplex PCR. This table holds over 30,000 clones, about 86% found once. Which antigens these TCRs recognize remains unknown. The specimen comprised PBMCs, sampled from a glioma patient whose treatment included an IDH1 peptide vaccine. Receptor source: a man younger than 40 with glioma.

In nucleotides, the CDR3 is TGTGCCAGCAGTGACACAAATTGGGGGGCACGGAACACTGAAGCTTTCTTT. Its translation is CASSDTNWGARNTEAFF. The chain recombines TRBV2 with TRBJ1-1; D perhaps matches TRBD1 (6 bases). Germline CDR1 is SNHLY and CDR2 is FYNNEI. The CDR3 contains 17 residues. V was shortened by 3 bases and J by 1 base, with 18 bases between the two germline ends.

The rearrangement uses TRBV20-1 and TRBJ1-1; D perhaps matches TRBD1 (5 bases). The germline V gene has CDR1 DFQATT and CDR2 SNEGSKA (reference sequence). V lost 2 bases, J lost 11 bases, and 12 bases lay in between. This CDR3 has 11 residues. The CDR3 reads CSARFARVAFF. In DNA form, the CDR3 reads TGCAGTGCTAGATTCGCCAGGGTGGCTTTCTTT.

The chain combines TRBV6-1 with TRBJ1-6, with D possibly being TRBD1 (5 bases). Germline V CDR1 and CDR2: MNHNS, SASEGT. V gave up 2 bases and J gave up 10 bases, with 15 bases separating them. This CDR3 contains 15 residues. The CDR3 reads CASSESGDRGSPLHF. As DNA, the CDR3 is TGTGCCAGCAGTGAATCGGGGGATCGGGGCTCACCCCTCCACTTT.

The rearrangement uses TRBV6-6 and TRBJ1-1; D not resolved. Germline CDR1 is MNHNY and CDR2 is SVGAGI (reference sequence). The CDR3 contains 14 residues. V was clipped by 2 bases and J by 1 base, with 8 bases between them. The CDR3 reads CASSYISGNTEAFF. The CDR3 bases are TGTGCCAGCAGTTACATTTCCGGGAACACTGAAGCTTTCTTT.

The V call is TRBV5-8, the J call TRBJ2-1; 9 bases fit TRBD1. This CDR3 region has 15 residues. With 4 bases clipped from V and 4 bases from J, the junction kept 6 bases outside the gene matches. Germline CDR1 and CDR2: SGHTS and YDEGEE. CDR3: CASSPDRGNYNEQFF. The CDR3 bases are TGTGCCAGCAGCCCGGACAGGGGAAATTACAATGAGCAGTTCTTC.

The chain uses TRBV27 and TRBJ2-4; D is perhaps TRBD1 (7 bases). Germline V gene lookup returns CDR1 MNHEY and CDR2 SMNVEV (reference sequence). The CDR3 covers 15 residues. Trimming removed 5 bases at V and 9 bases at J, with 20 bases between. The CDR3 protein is CASSPSGGGGGIQYF. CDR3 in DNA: TGTGCCAGCAGTCCTAGTGGAGGGGGCGGCGGCATTCAGTACTTC.

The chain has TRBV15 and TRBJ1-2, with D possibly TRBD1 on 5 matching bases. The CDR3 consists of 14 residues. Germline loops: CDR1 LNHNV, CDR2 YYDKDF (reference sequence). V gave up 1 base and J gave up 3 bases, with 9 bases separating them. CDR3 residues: CATSRVGQHYGYTF. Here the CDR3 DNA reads TGTGCCACCAGCAGAGTTGGACAACACTATGGCTACACCTTC. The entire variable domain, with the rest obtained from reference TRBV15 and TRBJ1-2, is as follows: DAMVIQNPRYQVTQFGKPVTLSCSQTLNHNVMYWYQQKSSQAPKLLFHYYDKDFNNEADTPDNFQSRRPNTSFCFLDIRSPGLGDTAMYLCATSRVGQHYGYTFGSGTRLTVV.

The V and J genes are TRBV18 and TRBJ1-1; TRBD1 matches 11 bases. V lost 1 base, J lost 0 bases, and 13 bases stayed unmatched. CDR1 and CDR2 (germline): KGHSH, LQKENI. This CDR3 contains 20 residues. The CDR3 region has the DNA TGTGCCAGCTCACCACGAGATTGGACAGGGGGCGCAATCTTGAACACTGAAGCTTTCTTT. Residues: CASSPRDWTGGAILNTEAFF.